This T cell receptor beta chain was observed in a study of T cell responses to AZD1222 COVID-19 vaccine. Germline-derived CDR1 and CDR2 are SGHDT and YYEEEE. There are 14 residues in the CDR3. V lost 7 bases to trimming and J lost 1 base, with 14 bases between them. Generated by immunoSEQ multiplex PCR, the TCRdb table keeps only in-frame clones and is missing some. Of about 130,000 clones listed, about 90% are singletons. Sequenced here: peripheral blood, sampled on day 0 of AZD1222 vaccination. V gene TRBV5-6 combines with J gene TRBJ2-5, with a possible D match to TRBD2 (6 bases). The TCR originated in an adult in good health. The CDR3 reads CASPWRASQETQYF. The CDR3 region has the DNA TGTGCCAGCCCCTGGAGGGCTTCCCAAGAGACCCAGTACTTC.